Sequencing of this T cell receptor beta chain was carried out in a study of T cell changes during pregnancy in multiple sclerosis. With V trimmed by 3 bases and J by 1 base, 4 bases remained unmatched. The CDR3 totals 15 residues. The germline gives CDR1 SNHLY, CDR2 FYNNEI. Measured with immunoSEQ multiplex PCR; TCRdb has only the in-frame clones, and not every one. The repertoire holds 60,000 or so clones, with around 90% as singletons. This TCR was recovered from a female donor in good health, enrolled as a control in a pregnancy study. The input for sequencing was peripheral blood, taken in the second trimester of pregnancy. The chain uses TRBV2 and TRBJ2-3; 7 positions agree with TRBD2. The CDR3 DNA reads TGTGCCAGCAGTGACGAGGCGGGGGGCACAGATACGCAGTATTTT. Protein product: CASSDEAGGTDTQYF.